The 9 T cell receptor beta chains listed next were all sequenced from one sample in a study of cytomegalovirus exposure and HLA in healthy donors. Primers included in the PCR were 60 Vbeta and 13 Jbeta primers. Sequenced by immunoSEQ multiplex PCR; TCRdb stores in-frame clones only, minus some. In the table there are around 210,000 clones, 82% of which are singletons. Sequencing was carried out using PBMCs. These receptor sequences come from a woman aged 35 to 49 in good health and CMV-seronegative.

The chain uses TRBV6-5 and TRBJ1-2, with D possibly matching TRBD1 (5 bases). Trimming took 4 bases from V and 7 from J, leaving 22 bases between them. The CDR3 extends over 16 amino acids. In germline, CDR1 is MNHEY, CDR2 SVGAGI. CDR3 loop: CASSWGRAWNRVGYTF. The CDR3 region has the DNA TGTGCCAGCAGTTGGGGCAGGGCTTGGAATCGGGTTGGCTACACCTTC.

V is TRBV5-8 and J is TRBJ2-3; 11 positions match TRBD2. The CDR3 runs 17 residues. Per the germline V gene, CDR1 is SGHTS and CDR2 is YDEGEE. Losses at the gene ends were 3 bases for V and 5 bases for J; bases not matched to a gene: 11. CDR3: CASSSQLLAGDKDTQYF. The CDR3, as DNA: TGTGCCAGCAGCTCCCAACTACTAGCGGGAGACAAAGATACGCAGTATTTT.

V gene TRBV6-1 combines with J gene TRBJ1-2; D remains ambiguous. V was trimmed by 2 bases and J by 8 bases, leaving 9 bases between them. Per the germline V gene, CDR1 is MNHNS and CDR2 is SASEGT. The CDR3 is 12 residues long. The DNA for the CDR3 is TGTGCCAGCAGTGAATATAAGAGGGGCTACACCTTC. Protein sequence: CASSEYKRGYTF.

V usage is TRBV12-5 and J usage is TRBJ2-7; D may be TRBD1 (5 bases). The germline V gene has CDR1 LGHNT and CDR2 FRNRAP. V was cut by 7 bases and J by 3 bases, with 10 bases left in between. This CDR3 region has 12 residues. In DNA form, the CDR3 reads TGTGCTAGTGTCAGGACACTCTACGAGCAGTACTTC. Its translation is CASVRTLYEQYF.

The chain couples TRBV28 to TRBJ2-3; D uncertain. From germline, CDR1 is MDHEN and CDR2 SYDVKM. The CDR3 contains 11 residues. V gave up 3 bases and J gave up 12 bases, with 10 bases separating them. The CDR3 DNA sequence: TGTGCCAGCAGTTTCTTTTCGGGTCAGTATTTT. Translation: CASSFFSGQYF.

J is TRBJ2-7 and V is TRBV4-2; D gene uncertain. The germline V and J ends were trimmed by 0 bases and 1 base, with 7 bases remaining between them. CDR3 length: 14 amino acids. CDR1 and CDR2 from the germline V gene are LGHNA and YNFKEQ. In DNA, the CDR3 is TGTGCCAGCAGCCAAGAGAAACGGTCCTACGAGCAGTACTTC. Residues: CASSQEKRSYEQYF.

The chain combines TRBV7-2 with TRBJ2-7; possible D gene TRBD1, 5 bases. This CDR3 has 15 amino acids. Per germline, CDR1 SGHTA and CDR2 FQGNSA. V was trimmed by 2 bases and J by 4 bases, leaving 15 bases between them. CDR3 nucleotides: TGTGCCAGCAGCTTACAGGGTGGTTGGGCGTACGAGCAGTACTTC. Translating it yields CASSLQGGWAYEQYF. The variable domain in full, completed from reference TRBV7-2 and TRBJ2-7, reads GAGVSQSPSNKVTEKGKDVELRCDPISGHTALYWYRQSLGQGLEFLIYFQGNSAPDKSGLPSDRFSAERTGGSVSTLTIQRTQQEDSAVYLCASSLQGGWAYEQYFGPGTRLTVT.

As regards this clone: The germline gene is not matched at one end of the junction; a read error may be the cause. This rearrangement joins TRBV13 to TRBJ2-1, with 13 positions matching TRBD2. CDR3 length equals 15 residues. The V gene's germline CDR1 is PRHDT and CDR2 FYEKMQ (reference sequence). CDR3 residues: CASSLEGTSGILAVF. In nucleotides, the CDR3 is TGTGCCAGCAGCTTAGAGGGGACTAGCGGGATTTTAGCGGTCTTC.

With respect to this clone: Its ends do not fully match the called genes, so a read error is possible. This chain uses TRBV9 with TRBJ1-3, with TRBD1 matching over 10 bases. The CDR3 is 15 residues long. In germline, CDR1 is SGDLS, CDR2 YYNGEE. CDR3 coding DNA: TGTGCCAGCAGCGGGACAGGGGGAAGTGGAGACACCATATATTTT. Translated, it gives CASSGTGGSGDTIYF.